This T cell receptor (beta chain) is drawn from a study of regulatory dendritic cells for organ transplantation. The CDR3 has 14 residues. V was clipped by 0 bases and J by 4 bases, with 9 bases between them. The V gene's germline CDR1 is MGHRA and CDR2 YSYEKL. CFSE-labeled sorted T cells met regulatory or mature dendritic cells for 4 to 6 days. This table comes from immunoSEQ multiplex PCR, and its TCRdb copy is limited to in-frame clones, with some not included. The sample has roughly 9,300 clones, 75% to 90% seen once. This clone appeared a few times. Its target is not known. The study, taken as a whole, reports: Regulatory dendritic cells appeared to expand memory CD8+ clones less than mature ones.

The sequencing input was memory CD4+ T cells from blood cultured with dendritic cells. Noted subset: CD45RO+ memory T cells. The rearrangement joins TRBV4-1 to TRBJ1-2; no clear D gene. This TCR was recovered from a human donor in good health. In nucleotides, the CDR3 is TGCGCCAGCAGCCAAGATGCGGCAATCTATGGCTACACCTTC. It translates to CASSQDAAIYGYTF.